A single sample is the source of the 21 T cell receptor beta chains below, sequenced in a study of CD4 T cells in relation to SARS-CoV-2 and coronaviruses. Clones were sequenced by immunoSEQ multiplex PCR, and TCRdb holds only the in-frame ones, with some missing. The sample has some 69,000 clones, about 94% seen once; the top ten hold approximately 0.15%. Unexposed donor CD4+ T cells date from about 2011-2018, before the COVID-19 pandemic. Material for sequencing was naive CD4+ T cells from PBMCs. Subset given: naive CD4+ T cells isolated by negative enrichment. These receptors were collected from a human donor in good health.

The rearrangement joins TRBV9 to TRBJ2-3; 12 bases map to TRBD2. Germline V gene data show CDR1 as SGDLS and CDR2 as YYNGEE. V lost 0 bases to trimming and J lost 7 bases; unmatched junction nucleotides: 3. This CDR3 has 15 residues. The CDR3 DNA is TGTGCCAGCAGCGTAGGACTAGCGGGAGAGCATACGCAGTATTTT. Translating gives CASSVGLAGEHTQYF.

The chain couples TRBV27 to TRBJ2-1, with D possibly being TRBD2 (5 bases). CDR1 is MNHEY and CDR2 is SMNVEV in the germline V gene (reference sequence). Deletions cut 8 bases from V and 1 base from J, with 12 bases between. The CDR3 extends over 14 amino acids. CDR3 amino acids: CASRRSGSYNEQFF. Written as DNA, the CDR3 is TGTGCCAGCCGCCGGAGCGGATCCTACAATGAGCAGTTCTTC.

The gene calls are TRBV3-1 (or the pseudogene TRBV3-2) and TRBJ2-7; 7 bases map to TRBD2. The CDR3 has 17 amino acids. Germline-derived CDR1 and CDR2 are LGHDT and YNNKEL (reference sequence). Germline trimming cut 1 base from V and 0 bases from J; bases unmatched to any gene: 9. In nucleotides, the CDR3 is TGTGCCAGCAGCCAAGTGGGTCTTCGGGACTACTCCTACGAGCAGTACTTC. It translates to CASSQVGLRDYSYEQYF.

V is TRBV3-1 (or the pseudogene TRBV3-2) and J is TRBJ2-3; D gene uncertain. V lost 1 base to trimming and J lost 2 bases, with 13 bases between them. This CDR3 has 16 residues. Germline values: CDR1 LGHDT, CDR2 YNNKEL (reference sequence). The CDR3 DNA sequence: TGTGCCAGCAGCCAAGGTACCTTCTCGATCACAGATACGCAGTATTTT. It specifies CASSQGTFSITDTQYF.

The chain recombines TRBV27 with TRBJ2-7, with 12 bases fitting TRBD1. The V segment lost 8 bases and the J segment 6 bases; nucleotides outside the gene matches: 11. CDR1 MNHEY and CDR2 SMNVEV come from the germline V gene (reference sequence). The CDR3 contains 15 residues. The CDR3 loop is CASGDVGQGAREQYF. In DNA, the CDR3 is TGTGCCAGCGGGGACGTGGGACAGGGGGCTCGCGAGCAGTACTTC.

This CDR3 is CASSKRADSYEQYF. The CDR3 region has the DNA TGTGCCAGCAGTAAGCGGGCCGACTCCTACGAGCAGTACTTC. This sequence joins TRBV25-1 and TRBJ2-7; D possibly corresponds to TRBD2 (6 bases). Germline V lookup: CDR1 MGHDK, CDR2 SYGVNS. V shed 5 bases and J shed 0 bases, with 11 bases lying between them. The CDR3 extends over 14 amino acids.

The chain recombines TRBV20-1 with TRBJ2-1; TRBD2 matches 11 bases. The length of the CDR3 is 16 residues. The V segment lost 3 bases and the J segment 8 bases; nucleotides outside the gene matches: 12. Per the germline V gene, CDR1 is DFQATT and CDR2 is SNEGSKA (reference sequence). This chain's CDR3 is CSASGGSGRAWDEQFF. For the CDR3, the DNA is TGCAGTGCTAGTGGGGGTAGCGGGAGGGCCTGGGATGAGCAGTTCTTC.

The count of this clone is one. The gene calls are TRBV4-1 and TRBJ1-1; D may be TRBD1 (6 bases). V was trimmed by 0 bases and J by 1 base, leaving 9 bases between them. Germline CDR1 is MGHRA and CDR2 is YSYEKL. The CDR3 extends over 15 amino acids. The CDR3 region is CASSQEAGANTEAFF. DNA of the CDR3: TGCGCCAGCAGCCAAGAGGCAGGGGCGAACACTGAAGCTTTCTTT.

This clone was detected only once. Distinct nucleotide sequences in the sample also encode this CDR3. The V call is TRBV12-3 or TRBV12-4, the J call TRBJ2-1; no clear D. V lost 1 base and J lost 6, with 4 bases in between. The CDR3 is made up of 12 amino acids. CDR3 region: CASSLGGNEQFF. The DNA of the CDR3 is TGTGCCAGCAGTTTAGGGGGCAATGAGCAGTTCTTC.

The chain has TRBV4-1 and TRBJ1-5, with D hard to call. V lost 4 bases and J lost 6, with 13 bases in between. The CDR3 spans 14 residues. Germline V gives CDR1 MGHRA, CDR2 YSYEKL. CDR3 loop: CASSRATGGQPQHF. In DNA, the CDR3 is TGCGCCAGCAGCCGGGCCACGGGAGGTCAGCCCCAGCATTTT.

The V call is TRBV28, the J call TRBJ2-6, with TRBD1 matching over 7 bases. From germline, CDR1 is MDHEN and CDR2 SYDVKM. The ends lost 6 bases at V and 2 bases at J; junction bases unmatched: 16. This CDR3 comprises 19 residues. The CDR3 sequence: CASRKGADSLLPGANVLTF. DNA for the CDR3: TGTGCCAGCAGGAAGGGGGCCGACTCTCTTCTACCTGGGGCCAACGTCCTGACTTTC.

The chain links TRBV28 to TRBJ2-1, with TRBD2 identical over 12 bases. The CDR3 spans 14 residues. Per the germline V gene, CDR1 is MDHEN and CDR2 is SYDVKM. The junction had 8 bases not matched to a gene; V was cut back by 5 bases and J by 12 bases. Here the CDR3 reads CASSVTLAGGRQFF. CDR3 nucleotide sequence: TGTGCCAGCAGTGTAACACTAGCGGGAGGACGGCAGTTCTTC. The variable domain in full, completed from reference TRBV28 and TRBJ2-1, reads DVKVTQSSRYLVKRTGEKVFLECVQDMDHENMFWYRQDPGLGLRLIYFSYDVKMKEKGDIPEGYSVSREKKERFSLILESASTNQTSMYLCASSVTLAGGRQFFGPGTRLTVL.

The V call is TRBV28, the J call TRBJ2-5, with D perhaps TRBD1 (5 bases). The CDR3 spans 16 residues. The V gene's germline CDR1 is MDHEN and CDR2 SYDVKM. Trimming pared 1 base from V and 5 bases from J, leaving 17 bases between. CDR3 sequence reads: CASSLLRGQEGETQYF. The CDR3 DNA is TGTGCCAGCAGTTTATTAAGGGGTCAAGAAGGGGAGACCCAGTACTTC.

The chain recombines TRBV24-1 with TRBJ2-3; TRBD1 might be the D (7 bases). Trimming pared 2 bases from V and 3 bases from J, leaving 8 bases between. The CDR3 covers 14 residues. CDR1 is KGHDR, CDR2 SFDVKD, per germline. The CDR3 loop reads CATSDSGGTDTQYF. The CDR3 DNA follows: TGTGCCACCAGTGATTCAGGGGGGACAGATACGCAGTATTTT.

This chain uses TRBV28 with TRBJ2-3; D unclear. Germline loops: CDR1 MDHEN, CDR2 SYDVKM. The CDR3 extends over 14 amino acids. Trimming shortened V by 4 bases and J by 3 bases, and 11 bases separated the two germline ends. The CDR3 loop is CASSSLPQTDTQYF. The CDR3 DNA sequence: TGTGCCAGCAGTTCACTCCCTCAGACAGATACGCAGTATTTT.

This clone has only one observation. The V and J genes are TRBV3-1 (or the pseudogene TRBV3-2) and TRBJ2-2, with a tentative D call TRBD1 (6 bases). The CDR3 consists of 18 residues. V lost 2 bases and J lost 0, with 16 bases in between. Germline V gene lookup returns CDR1 LGHDT and CDR2 YNNKEL (reference sequence). In DNA, the CDR3 is TGTGCCAGCAGCCAATGGCATAGTGGGGGCACGAACACCGGGGAGCTGTTTTTT. It encodes CASSQWHSGGTNTGELFF.

Only one count was recorded for this clone. The V and J genes are TRBV6-5 and TRBJ2-7, with D perhaps TRBD1 (6 bases). This CDR3 spans 15 amino acids. Trimming shortened V by 1 base and J by 2 bases, and 12 bases separated the two germline ends. Germline V lookup: CDR1 MNHEY, CDR2 SVGAGI. CDR3 sequence (DNA): TGTGCCAGCAGTTACTTCGGGACACCTACCTACGAGCAGTACTTC. Its protein product is CASSYFGTPTYEQYF.

The chain joins TRBV11-2 to TRBJ2-7, with D perhaps matching TRBD1 (5 bases). V gave up 1 base and J gave up 11 bases, with 12 bases separating them. CDR1 SGHAT and CDR2 FQNNGV come from the germline V gene. The CDR3 covers 12 residues. Written as DNA, the CDR3 is TGTGCCAGCAGCTTAGTAGGGGCTGGGGAGTACTTC. It yields the protein CASSLVGAGEYF.

The chain combines TRBV29-1 with TRBJ2-1; 9 bases agree with TRBD2. Germline loops: CDR1 SQVTM, CDR2 ANQGSEA. Trimming took 6 bases from V and 5 from J; bases not matched to a gene: 11. The CDR3 is made up of 15 amino acids. The CDR3 nucleotides read TGCAGCGTAGGTGGGACTAGCAGTAGCAACAATGAGCAGTTCTTC. Amino acids: CSVGGTSSSNNEQFF.

The chain links TRBV18 to TRBJ2-3, with 11 nucleotides matching TRBD2. Trimming at V came to 6 bases and at J to 4 bases, leaving 6 bases not matched to a gene. CDR1 KGHSH and CDR2 LQKENI come from the germline V gene. The CDR3 covers 15 residues. This chain's CDR3 is CASSPTSGSPDTQYF. The CDR3 DNA reads TGTGCCAGCTCGCCAACTAGCGGGAGCCCAGATACGCAGTATTTT.

This chain connects TRBV7-8 to TRBJ1-2; perhaps TRBD1 as D (5 bases). Between the trimmed V and J ends, which lost 1 base and 5 bases, there was a span of 23 bases. CDR3 size: 18 residues. Germline V gene lookup returns CDR1 SGHVS and CDR2 FQNEAQ. Written as DNA, the CDR3 is TGTGCCAGCAGCTTAGTCCGGAGGCCAGTCGGGGAGGGGTATGGCTACACCTTC. It translates to CASSLVRRPVGEGYGYTF.